Listed here are 4 T cell receptor beta chains from one sample, sequenced in a study of human T cells and chemical hapten exposure (dated by TCRdb to 2020 to 2022). The library was made by RACE. The instrument given in TCRdb is NextSeq 500. TCRdb reprocessed the public reads (quality trimming at Q25 with fastp, clone calling with MiXCR) and kept in-frame beta chains. Each CDR3 protein appears once, grouped with its most common genes and DNA. This sample is represented by roughly 250,000 distinct CDR3 sequences; about 9.4% of them were singletons. The ten largest clones add up to approximately 2.3% of the sample. What the time point label conveys for this sample: pre-sensitization, week 0. The treatment or condition label on this specimen signifies: therapeutic diphenylcyclopropenone sensitization with weekly scalp DPC. Sequencing was performed on whole blood, taken in connection with sensitization to the hapten diphenylcyclopropenone (DPC). Receptors were obtained from a woman between 40 and 50 years old with alopecia areata. Some clones in this sample may be carry-over from other donors' samples.

The table lists this clonotype with many counts. The chain carries TRBV6-2 or TRBV6-3 and TRBJ2-7; 7 nucleotides align to TRBD1. CDR1 and CDR2 from the germline V gene are MNHEY and SVGEGT. CDR3 size: 14 residues. V was pared by 6 bases and J by 2 bases, with 7 bases of the junction left unmatched. CDR3 nucleotides: TGTGCCAGCAGATCCGGGACAGCCACCTACGAGCAGTACTTC. It specifies CASRSGTATYEQYF.

V is TRBV29-1 and J is TRBJ2-2, with 9 bases matching TRBD1. Per germline, CDR1 SQVTM and CDR2 ANQGSEA. V dropped 7 bases and J dropped 6; count of bases not matched to a gene: 9. The CDR3 has 14 residues. CDR3 loop: CSAGDGTGPGELFF. The CDR3 nucleotides are TGCAGCGCCGGAGACGGGACAGGGCCCGGGGAGCTGTTTTTT.

The chain is built from TRBV7-9 and TRBJ2-7; 12 positions agree with TRBD2. CDR3 length: 16 amino acids. V lost 5 bases to trimming and J lost 3 bases; unmatched junction nucleotides: 8. CDR1 and CDR2 (germline): SEHNR, FQNEAQ (reference sequence). This CDR3 reads CASSTWTSGNLYEQYF. As DNA, the CDR3 is TGTGCCAGCAGCACTTGGACTAGCGGGAACCTCTACGAGCAGTACTTC.

This clonotype has more than one count but fewer than ten. The CDR3 sequence is CAIRPGFPDTQYF. The CDR3 DNA reads TGTGCCATCAGGCCGGGCTTCCCCGATACGCAGTATTTT. This rearrangement joins TRBV10-3 to TRBJ2-3; D call uncertain. The V gene's germline CDR1 is ENHRY and CDR2 SYGVKD. The ends were cut back, 6 bases at V and 6 bases at J, with 13 bases in the middle. This CDR3 has 13 residues.